The 30 T cell receptor beta chains reported below all come from one sample, sequenced in a study of vaccination effects on CD4 cells after COVID-19. The table came from immunoSEQ multiplex PCR; TCRdb's copy has only in-frame clones and leaves some out. The top ten hold more than 2% of the sample, which has fewer than 75,000 clones, over 75% seen once. What these receptors recognize is not known. Subsequent to about 10 days of culture, CD4+ T cells were isolated. BNT162b2 vaccine or mRNA-1273 vaccine was given to participants in two doses. The sample in question was CD4+ T cells from PBMCs cultured without peptide, obtained after COVID-19 vaccination. These receptors originate from a human donor who received a COVID-19 vaccine.

The CDR3 nucleotides read TGTGCCAGCAGCTTAGAGGGGACACCGGAACGAGAGACCCAGTACTTC. It yields the protein CASSLEGTPERETQYF. V usage is TRBV7-9 and J usage is TRBJ2-5; D possibly corresponds to TRBD1 (6 bases). Trimming cost V 1 base and J 4 bases, with 16 bases left between them. CDR3 length: 16 residues. Per the germline V gene, CDR1 is SEHNR and CDR2 is FQNEAQ (reference sequence).

V and J are TRBV14 and TRBJ1-6; weak D call: TRBD1 (6 bases). Trimming removed 1 base at V and 0 bases at J, with 19 bases between. Per the germline V gene, CDR1 is SGHDN and CDR2 is FVKESK. The CDR3 is 20 amino acids. The CDR3 DNA follows: TGTGCCAGCAGCCAAGGACTTGAACAGGGCAAGAACTCCTATAATTCACCCCTCCACTTT. Translated, it gives CASSQGLEQGKNSYNSPLHF.

This chain joins TRBV6-2 or TRBV6-3 and TRBJ2-7; TRBD1 agrees at 7 bases. CDR1 is MNHEY and CDR2 is SVGEGT in the germline V gene. The trim removed 5 bases at V and 2 bases at J, leaving 9 bases unmatched. The CDR3 loop spans 15 amino acids. The CDR3 region is CASSPGQQITYEQYV. The CDR3 DNA reads as TGTGCCAGCAGTCCGGGACAGCAAATAACCTACGAGCAGTACGTC.

DNA of the CDR3: TGTGCCAGCAGAGCCATACAGGGGTCTGGAAACACCATATATTTT. This encodes CASRAIQGSGNTIYF. The genes are TRBV6-6 and TRBJ1-3; 7 bases fit TRBD1. After removal of 6 bases from V and 1 base from J, the junction contained 6 bases not matched to a gene. The CDR3 length is 15 residues. The germline CDR1 and CDR2 sequences are MNHNY and SVGAGI (reference sequence).

The chain joins TRBV25-1 to TRBJ2-3, with TRBD1 matching over 9 bases. CDR3 length: 15 amino acids. The V gene's germline CDR1 is MGHDK and CDR2 SYGVNS. The V and J ends lost 0 bases and 11 bases, in that order; junction bases with no gene match: 9. CDR3 nucleotide sequence: TGTGCCAGCAGTGAATATGGGACAGGGTCCCCTGGGCAGTATTTT. Translating it yields CASSEYGTGSPGQYF.

The V call is TRBV7-8, the J call TRBJ1-5; 8 bases agree with TRBD1. Germline V gene data show CDR1 as SGHVS and CDR2 as FQNEAQ. The CDR3 consists of 17 residues. Trimming cost V 5 bases and J 6 bases; bases outside gene matches: 15. CDR3 nucleotide sequence: TGTGCCAGCAGCCCTAACCCCGGACAGGGTCTGGGTCAGCCCCAGCATTTT. Protein: CASSPNPGQGLGQPQHF.

This clone appeared once. The CDR3 sequence is CSVGLVSYNEQFF. The CDR3 nucleotides read TGCAGCGTTGGACTAGTTTCCTACAATGAGCAGTTCTTC. The genes are TRBV29-1 and TRBJ2-1; possible D gene TRBD2, 6 bases. Germline CDR1 and CDR2: SQVTM and ANQGSEA. Trimming removed 4 bases from V and 1 base from J, with 8 bases in between. This CDR3 spans 13 amino acids.

The V and J genes are TRBV6-2 or TRBV6-3 and TRBJ1-5, with TRBD1 as a possible D gene (5 bases). V was pared by 4 bases and J by 6 bases, with 19 bases between. This CDR3 is 16 amino acids long. Germline CDR1 MNHEY, CDR2 SVGEGT. The CDR3 region is CASSFGSRGVLQPQHF. CDR3 sequence (DNA): TGTGCCAGCAGTTTTGGTTCTCGGGGGGTACTTCAGCCCCAGCATTTT.

The table lists this clone with a count of one. This chain joins TRBV7-8 and TRBJ1-4, with 10 bases identical to TRBD1. CDR3 size: 15 residues. CDR1 and CDR2 (germline): SGHVS, FQNEAQ. V dropped 4 bases and J dropped 5; count of bases not matched to a gene: 4. This chain's CDR3 is CASSSRGQGNEKLFF. In nucleotides, the CDR3 is TGTGCCAGCAGCTCTAGGGGACAGGGGAATGAAAAACTGTTTTTT.

The V call is TRBV30, the J call TRBJ1-1, with D possibly being TRBD1 (6 bases). The CDR3 is made up of 15 amino acids. From germline, CDR1 is GTSNPN and CDR2 SVGIG (reference sequence). Trimming removed 0 bases at V and 0 bases at J, with 11 bases between. The CDR3 region has the DNA TGTGCCTGGAGTGTGGGGGCTTTGTTGAACACTGAAGCTTTCTTT. Translation gives CAWSVGALLNTEAFF.

This chain uses TRBV19 with TRBJ1-2, with no clear D. The V gene lost 3 bases and the J gene lost 5 bases, with 7 bases spanning the gap. CDR1 is LNHDA, CDR2 SQIVND, per germline (reference sequence). The CDR3 spans 12 residues. In DNA form, the CDR3 reads TGTGCCAGTAGTATTTCGGGGTATGGCTACACCTTC. Its protein product is CASSISGYGYTF.

V and J are TRBV5-6 and TRBJ1-2, with D uncertain. Germline assignment: CDR1 SGHDT and CDR2 YYEEEE. V was shortened by 1 base and J by 5 bases, with 15 bases between the two germline ends. CDR3 length equals 15 residues. CDR3 amino acids: CASSLSGPGGYGYTF. CDR3 nucleotides: TGTGCCAGCAGCTTGTCTGGGCCCGGCGGGTATGGCTACACCTTC.

This clone turned up a few times. The chain uses TRBV7-3 and TRBJ2-6; weak D call: TRBD1 (7 bases). V lost 5 bases and J 3 bases, leaving 14 bases between the germline ends. The CDR3 extends over 16 amino acids. Per germline, CDR1 SGHTA and CDR2 FQGTGA. The CDR3 nucleotides are TGTGCCAGCAGCACCCAGGGGGGATATGGGGCCAACGTCCTGACTTTC. Protein product: CASSTQGGYGANVLTF.

V gene TRBV2 combines with J gene TRBJ2-3, with 12 bases that match TRBD2. This CDR3 is built from 15 residues. Losses at the gene ends were 11 bases for V and 3 bases for J; bases not matched to a gene: 9. Per germline, CDR1 SNHLY and CDR2 FYNNEI. The CDR3 spells CACIPTSGGTDTQYF. The CDR3 bases are TGTGCCTGTATACCGACTAGCGGGGGAACAGATACGCAGTATTTT.

V usage is TRBV7-2 and J usage is TRBJ2-5, with D uncertain. The germline CDR1 and CDR2 sequences are SGHTA and FQGNSA. V shed 1 base and J shed 1 base, with 4 bases lying between them. The CDR3 extends over 13 amino acids. The DNA for the CDR3 is TGTGCCAGCAGCTTAGTTCCCCAAGAGACCCAGTACTTC. Translated, it gives CASSLVPQETQYF.

This sequence joins TRBV4-1 and TRBJ1-4; D unclear. This CDR3 region has 15 residues. Germline V gives CDR1 MGHRA, CDR2 YSYEKL. The germline V and J ends were trimmed by 4 bases and 5 bases, with 14 bases remaining between them. CDR3 coding DNA: TGCGCCAGCAGCCCCATACCCCGTAGGAATGAAAAACTGTTTTTT. The encoded protein is CASSPIPRRNEKLFF.

The chain has TRBV20-1 and TRBJ1-1; no firm D call. This CDR3 region has 14 residues. The germline V gene encodes CDR1 DFQATT and CDR2 SNEGSKA (reference sequence). V was pared by 3 bases and J by 0 bases, with 11 bases between. The CDR3 coding sequence is TGCAGTGCTAGTCTGACGCCTATGAACACTGAAGCTTTCTTT. This encodes CSASLTPMNTEAFF.

The V and J genes are TRBV30 and TRBJ2-3, with unresolved D. V was pared by 2 bases and J by 7 bases, with 10 bases between. Per germline, CDR1 GTSNPN and CDR2 SVGIG (reference sequence). The CDR3 sequence is 12 residues long. This CDR3 reads CAWSSTGYTQYF. The CDR3 region has the DNA TGTGCCTGGAGTTCGACCGGGTATACGCAGTATTTT.

The chain uses TRBV23-1 and TRBJ1-1, with a weak D call TRBD1 (5 bases). TRBV23-1 is designated an ORF whose function remains uncertain. The ends were cut back, 0 bases at V and 1 base at J, with 18 bases in the middle. This CDR3 contains 18 residues. As DNA, the CDR3 is TGCGCCAGCAGTCAATCTCCCGGTCGGGCAGGGAGGAACACTGAAGCTTTCTTT. Amino acids: CASSQSPGRAGRNTEAFF.

This clone was recorded a few times. V gene TRBV15 combines with J gene TRBJ2-3, with TRBD1 identical over 10 bases. The ends lost 2 bases at V and 6 bases at J; junction bases unmatched: 2. This CDR3 contains 14 residues. CDR1 is LNHNV, CDR2 YYDKDF, per germline (reference sequence). The CDR3 DNA reads as TGTGCCACCAGCAGAAGGACAGGGGGTGATACGCAGTATTTT. This translates into CATSRRTGGDTQYF.

The rearrangement links TRBV9 to TRBJ1-6; 8 bases map to TRBD1. From germline, CDR1 is SGDLS and CDR2 YYNGEE. This CDR3 contains 15 residues. The V segment lost 3 bases and the J segment 9 bases; nucleotides outside the gene matches: 8. The CDR3 loop reads CASSALTGGSSPLHF. The CDR3 DNA sequence: TGTGCCAGCAGCGCGCTAACAGGGGGGAGTTCACCCCTCCACTTT.

V is TRBV3-1 (or the pseudogene TRBV3-2) and J is TRBJ1-1; 8 bases match TRBD1. The germline gives CDR1 LGHDT, CDR2 YNNKEL (reference sequence). The V segment lost 6 bases and the J segment 3 bases; nucleotides outside the gene matches: 9. This CDR3 contains 15 residues. DNA of the CDR3: TGTGCCAGCAGTCCGGACAGGGAAAGGTACACTGAAGCTTTCTTT. This gives the protein CASSPDRERYTEAFF.

V is TRBV6-5 and J is TRBJ2-1; TRBD1 aligns across 10 bases. V was pared by 6 bases and J by 5 bases, with 7 bases of the junction left unmatched. Germline lookup yields CDR1 MNHEY and CDR2 SVGAGI. This CDR3 has 15 amino acids. CDR3 DNA sequence: TGTGCCAGCAGCGTGGACAGGGGGGCGAACAATGAGCAGTTCTTC. It specifies CASSVDRGANNEQFF.

The V and J genes are TRBV28 and TRBJ1-1, with no clear D. Germline-derived CDR1 and CDR2 are MDHEN and SYDVKM. CDR3 length equals 14 residues. With 4 bases removed from V and 5 bases from J, the gap between germline ends came to 14 bases. CDR3 sequence reads: CASSSPTGRTEAFF. The DNA for the CDR3 is TGTGCCAGCAGTTCCCCAACCGGGAGGACTGAAGCTTTCTTT.

This clone was counted once. For the CDR3, the DNA is TGCGCCAGCAGCCAAGTGGTCGTAAATAGCAATCAGCCCCAGCATTTT. Its translation: CASSQVVVNSNQPQHF. The chain carries TRBV4-1 and TRBJ1-5; D remains ambiguous. CDR3 length: 16 residues. Trimming left V 1 base short and J 0 bases short, with 10 bases between. From germline, CDR1 is MGHRA and CDR2 YSYEKL.

V usage is TRBV19 and J usage is TRBJ2-7; D may be TRBD1 (6 bases). With 5 bases removed from V and 3 bases from J, the gap between germline ends came to 11 bases. CDR3 length: 13 amino acids. In germline, CDR1 is LNHDA, CDR2 SQIVND (reference sequence). The CDR3 loop is CASSDGTHYEQYV. CDR3 nucleotide sequence: TGTGCCAGTAGTGACGGGACACACTACGAGCAGTACGTC.

V and J are TRBV5-1 and TRBJ1-2, with 11 bases identical to TRBD1. The CDR3 sequence is 15 residues long. The junction had 5 bases not matched to a gene; V was cut back by 0 bases and J by 7 bases. Germline V gives CDR1 SGHRS, CDR2 YFSETQ. DNA of the CDR3: TGCGCCAGCAGCTTGGAAGGACAGGGGGCTTCTGGCTACACCTTC. As protein: CASSLEGQGASGYTF. Combining the CDR3 with reference TRBV5-1 and TRBJ1-2 gives the whole variable domain KAGVTQTPRYLIKTRGQQVTLSCSPISGHRSVSWYQQTPGQGLQFLFEYFSETQRNKGNFPGRFSGRQFSNSRSEMNVSTLELGDSALYLCASSLEGQGASGYTFGSGTRLTVV.

This clone has a handful of counts. J is TRBJ1-4 and V is TRBV5-1; D unclear. Germline CDR1 SGHRS, CDR2 YFSETQ. CDR3 length: 14 amino acids. V lost 2 bases and J lost 5, with 10 bases in between. The chain's CDR3 is CASSLGPTNEKLFF. The CDR3 DNA sequence: TGCGCCAGCAGCTTAGGACCGACAAATGAAAAACTGTTTTTT.

This chain uses TRBV7-8 with TRBJ1-2; D gene uncertain. The CDR3 has 14 amino acids. Germline CDR1 SGHVS, CDR2 FQNEAQ. Trimming removed 0 bases from V and 6 bases from J, with 11 bases in between. CDR3: CASSLAAHYNGYTF. The CDR3 DNA follows: TGTGCCAGCAGCTTAGCAGCACACTATAATGGCTACACCTTC.

The chain employs TRBV4-1 and TRBJ2-1, with a tentative D call TRBD2 (6 bases). Trimming took off 2 bases at V and 10 bases at J, with 18 bases between the two ends. The CDR3 has 15 amino acids. Germline V gene lookup returns CDR1 MGHRA and CDR2 YSYEKL. CDR3 region: CASSQPRDLHSEQFF. CDR3 coding DNA: TGCGCCAGCAGCCAACCCCGGGACTTACACTCGGAGCAGTTCTTC.